This T cell receptor beta chain was captured in a study of cytomegalovirus exposure and HLA in healthy donors. The PCR ran on 60 Vbeta and 13 Jbeta primers. Using immunoSEQ multiplex PCR, the repertoire was profiled, and TCRdb retains in-frame clones only, with some absent. This table holds 150,000 to 200,000 clones, roughly 73% found once. For this clone: Its antigen is unidentified.

The CDR3 runs to 13 residues. Trimming took 4 bases from V and 6 from J, leaving 12 bases between them. Germline V gene data show CDR1 as GTSNPN and CDR2 as SVGIG (reference sequence). Study results and caveats: There were a few CMV-associated chains whose specificity for CMV antigens was confirmed in vitro. The study labeled roughly 160 TCR beta chains cytomegalovirus-associated. A later analysis linked a missense DCLRE1C variant to TCR beta V- and J-gene trimming.

This chain uses TRBV30 with TRBJ2-2; D is possibly TRBD2 (6 bases). The sequence came from a female donor in good health and CMV-seronegative. What was sequenced was PBMCs. CDR3: CAWTEGPAGELFF. Here the CDR3 DNA reads TGTGCCTGGACGGAGGGACCGGCCGGGGAGCTGTTTTTT. Complete variable domain (other parts from reference TRBV30 and TRBJ2-2): SQTIHQWPATLVQPVGSPLSLECTVEGTSNPNLYWYRQAAGRGLQLLFYSVGIGQISSEVPQNLSASRPQDRQFILSSKKLLLSDSGFYLCAWTEGPAGELFFGEGSRLTVL.